The 24 T cell receptor beta chains below were found in one sample sequenced in a study of T cells in Graves' hyperthyroidism and ophthalmopathy. What was amplified from RNA transcripts were TCR beta CDR3 regions. The HTBI set primed first-round TCR CDR3 RT-PCR. One entry per CDR3 protein results from TCRdb running MiXCR on the multiplex PCR reads. The table lists some 250,000 distinct CDR3 sequences, approximately 16% of them singletons. The sequencing input was blood. These receptors were taken from a woman aged 50 to 60 with Graves' hyperthyroidism that later progressed to Graves' ophthalmopathy.

This clonotype was recorded at least ten times. This rearrangement joins TRBV7-9 to TRBJ1-6; possible D gene TRBD1, 6 bases. V lost 0 bases to trimming and J lost 10 bases, with 13 bases between them. Germline CDR1 and CDR2: SEHNR and FQNEAQ (reference sequence). The CDR3 contains 15 residues. The CDR3 DNA follows: TGTGCCAGCAGCTTAGCGGACAGCAGGAACTCACCCCTCCACTTT. Translating it yields CASSLADSRNSPLHF. Full variable domain (missing parts from reference TRBV7-9 and TRBJ1-6): DTGVSQNPRHKITKRGQNVTFRCDPISEHNRLYWYRQTLGQGPEFLTYFQNEAQLEKSRLLSDRFSAERPKGSFSTLEIQRTEQGDSAMYLCASSLADSRNSPLHFGNGTRLTVT.

This clonotype was picked up many times. The CDR3 bases are TGTGCCAGCCATCCTGGGGGCTATAGCTCCTACGAGCAGTACTTC. This codes for CASHPGGYSSYEQYF. This sequence joins TRBV28 and TRBJ2-7, with a tentative D call TRBD1 (6 bases). With 8 bases removed from V and 0 bases from J, the gap between germline ends came to 17 bases. The germline gives CDR1 MDHEN, CDR2 SYDVKM. This CDR3 has 15 amino acids.

This clonotype was recorded many times. The chain uses TRBV28 and TRBJ1-5, with 9 bases aligning to TRBD1. Trimming at V came to 9 bases and at J to 1 base, leaving 10 bases not matched to a gene. CDR1 is MDHEN, CDR2 SYDVKM, per germline. CDR3 length equals 16 residues. Here the CDR3 DNA reads TGTGCCAGTTGGGACAGGGTGGGAACGAGCAATCAGCCCCAGCATTTT. This gives the protein CASWDRVGTSNQPQHF. The full variable domain, in which reference TRBV28 and TRBJ1-5 provide the parts outside the CDR3, is DVKVTQSSRYLVKRTGEKVFLECVQDMDHENMFWYRQDPGLGLRLIYFSYDVKMKEKGDIPEGYSVSREKKERFSLILESASTNQTSMYLCASWDRVGTSNQPQHFGDGTRLSIL.

This chain joins TRBV12-3 or TRBV12-4 and TRBJ2-3, with 9 bases lining up with TRBD2. V was clipped by 6 bases and J by 2 bases; unmatched bases: 6. This CDR3 region has 15 residues. The CDR3 here is CASRFLAGTTDTQYF. The CDR3 coding sequence is TGTGCCAGCAGATTTCTAGCGGGGACCACAGATACGCAGTATTTT.

This clonotype has at least ten counts. The chain is built from TRBV5-1 and TRBJ1-5; TRBD1 is a possible D gene (5 bases). V was shortened by 5 bases and J by 0 bases, with 9 bases between the two germline ends. The CDR3 spans 14 residues. The germline V gene encodes CDR1 SGHRS and CDR2 YFSETQ. DNA for the CDR3: TGCGCCAGCAGAGAGGGGCCTAGCAATCAGCCCCAGCATTTT. Its translation: CASREGPSNQPQHF.

This clonotype has a count of ten or more. V usage is TRBV27 and J usage is TRBJ2-3; 10 nucleotides align to TRBD1. The germline V gene encodes CDR1 MNHEY and CDR2 SMNVEV (reference sequence). The CDR3 contains 14 residues. V lost 6 bases and J lost 9; bases outside the gene matches: 9. In DNA form, the CDR3 reads TGTGCCAGCAGCCCGCGGGGGACAGGGGAAACGCAGTATTTT. Translating gives CASSPRGTGETQYF.

This clonotype was seen many times. The chain has TRBV6-1 and TRBJ2-5; maybe TRBD2 (5 bases). The CDR3 extends over 13 amino acids. Trimming removed 7 bases at V and 1 base at J, with 10 bases between. Germline V gene lookup returns CDR1 MNHNS and CDR2 SASEGT. The CDR3 loop reads CASKGSPQETQYF. The CDR3 DNA reads TGTGCCAGCAAAGGGAGCCCCCAAGAGACCCAGTACTTC.

The chain links TRBV4-1 to TRBJ2-3; D remains ambiguous. Between the trimmed V and J ends, which lost 1 base and 3 bases, there was a span of 11 bases. CDR1 MGHRA and CDR2 YSYEKL come from the germline V gene. The CDR3 sequence is 15 residues long. The CDR3: CASSQAGYETDTQYF. CDR3 in DNA: TGCGCCAGCAGCCAAGCCGGGTACGAAACAGATACGCAGTATTTT.

In its sample, this clonotype was seen many times. CDR3 DNA: TGTGCCAGCAGTTACTTGCAGGAAGCTTTCTTT. This translates into CASSYLQEAFF. V gene TRBV6-2 or TRBV6-3 combines with J gene TRBJ1-1; D is undetermined. The ends were cut back, 1 base at V and 8 bases at J, with 5 bases in the middle. Germline V gene sequence: CDR1 MNHEY, CDR2 SVGEGT. The CDR3 sequence is 11 residues long.

The chain combines TRBV9 with TRBJ1-3, with D tentatively TRBD1 (5 bases). The CDR3 extends over 16 amino acids. The V gene's germline CDR1 is SGDLS and CDR2 YYNGEE. V was pared by 4 bases and J by 4 bases, with 18 bases between. The chain's CDR3 is CASSQINQGTGNTIYF. DNA for the CDR3: TGTGCCAGCAGCCAAATAAACCAGGGTACAGGAAACACCATATATTTT.

In its sample, this clonotype was seen many times. The rearrangement links TRBV18 to TRBJ1-1; 7 nucleotides align to TRBD1. Germline CDR1 is KGHSH and CDR2 is LQKENI. The V and J ends lost 2 bases and 0 bases, in that order; junction bases with no gene match: 6. The CDR3 runs 16 residues. The CDR3 is CASSPTGQSLNTEAFF. The CDR3 DNA reads TGTGCCAGCTCACCAACGGGACAGAGTCTGAACACTGAAGCTTTCTTT.

The sample holds many counts of this clonotype. V and J are TRBV6-1 and TRBJ1-2; 11 positions match TRBD1. Germline CDR1 and CDR2: MNHNS and SASEGT. The CDR3 sequence is 16 residues long. After removal of 5 bases from V and 5 bases from J, the junction contained 10 bases not matched to a gene. The chain's CDR3 is CASSPPPGTGGYGYTF. CDR3 sequence (DNA): TGTGCCAGCAGTCCACCGCCCGGGACAGGGGGTTATGGCTACACCTTC.

This clonotype was seen repeatedly, ten times or more. V is TRBV20-1 and J is TRBJ2-2, with D hard to call. CDR3 length: 13 residues. Trimming stripped 2 bases from V and 4 bases from J, with 8 bases between. Germline CDR1 is DFQATT and CDR2 is SNEGSKA (reference sequence). The CDR3: CSARWAPTGELFF. The CDR3 DNA is TGCAGTGCTAGATGGGCACCCACCGGGGAGCTGTTTTTT.

Comment on this clonotype: This may stem from a read error, because a much larger clone lies one nucleotide away. The V gene is TRBV12-3 or TRBV12-4, the J gene TRBJ2-1, with 8 bases lining up with TRBD2. Losses at the gene ends were 5 bases for V and 2 bases for J; bases not matched to a gene: 14. The CDR3 covers 18 residues. CDR3 in amino acids: CASSSGSWIEAPYNEQFF. In DNA, the CDR3 is TGTGCCAGCAGTAGCGGGAGTTGGATTGAAGCACCCTACAATGAGCAGTTCTTC.

In the case of this clonotype: An end of the junction does not agree with germline; a read error may underlie this. The chain uses TRBV5-6 and TRBJ2-7; TRBD1 matches at 7 bases. The CDR3 totals 16 residues. Germline V gene data show CDR1 as SGHDT and CDR2 as YYEEEE. The CDR3 loop is CASSSRGQGDWDEQCF. DNA of the CDR3: TGTGCCAGCAGCTCCCGAGGGCAGGGGGATTGGGACGAGCAGTGCTTC.

Many counts were recorded for this clonotype. CDR3 amino acids: CSARDPDLYEQYF. The CDR3 DNA reads TGCAGTGCTAGGGACCCGGACCTCTACGAGCAGTACTTC. The V and J genes are TRBV20-1 and TRBJ2-7; D remains ambiguous. The CDR3 has 13 amino acids. The V gene's germline CDR1 is DFQATT and CDR2 SNEGSKA (reference sequence). The V end lost 3 bases, the J end lost 3 bases, and 12 bases lay between the germline ends.

The chain is built from TRBV5-1 and TRBJ1-4; 10 bases are a match to TRBD1. CDR1 SGHRS and CDR2 YFSETQ come from the germline V gene. This CDR3 has 14 amino acids. With 4 bases clipped from V and 6 bases from J, the junction kept 3 bases outside the gene matches. This CDR3 reads CASSGQGVDEKLFF. DNA for the CDR3: TGCGCCAGCAGCGGACAGGGGGTTGATGAAAAACTGTTTTTT. The whole variable domain, remainder taken from reference TRBV5-1 and TRBJ1-4, is KAGVTQTPRYLIKTRGQQVTLSCSPISGHRSVSWYQQTPGQGLQFLFEYFSETQRNKGNFPGRFSGRQFSNSRSEMNVSTLELGDSALYLCASSGQGVDEKLFFGSGTQLSVL.

This clonotype appeared many times. The chain uses TRBV28 and TRBJ1-1; TRBD1 matches 7 bases. Trimming took 6 bases from V and 1 from J; bases not matched to a gene: 11. The CDR3 extends over 16 amino acids. CDR1 is MDHEN, CDR2 SYDVKM, per germline. The CDR3 region is CASRIRGTVKNTEAFF. CDR3 coding DNA: TGTGCCAGCAGGATTAGAGGGACAGTGAAGAACACTGAAGCTTTCTTT.

This clonotype was seen at least ten times. The V gene is TRBV2, the J gene TRBJ2-1, with 10 bases fitting TRBD2. Germline-derived CDR1 and CDR2 are SNHLY and FYNNEI. J gave up 4 bases and V 7 bases, and 19 bases lay outside the gene matches. CDR3 size: 19 residues. Here the CDR3 reads CASTTGTSVTFRFYNEQFF. The DNA for the CDR3 is TGTGCCAGCACTACCGGGACTAGCGTGACTTTTCGGTTTTACAATGAGCAGTTCTTC.

This clonotype was found many times. The CDR3 loop is CASSLSEEGNEQFF. The CDR3 nucleotides read TGTGCCAGCAGTCTGTCCGAGGAGGGCAATGAGCAGTTCTTC. This chain joins TRBV27 and TRBJ2-1, with a weak D call TRBD2 (6 bases). Germline loops: CDR1 MNHEY, CDR2 SMNVEV (reference sequence). V was cut by 5 bases and J by 6 bases, with 14 bases left in between. The CDR3 runs to 14 residues.

The rearrangement uses TRBV7-9 and TRBJ1-2, with no clear D. Trimming stripped 3 bases from V and 0 bases from J, with 11 bases between. CDR3 length equals 15 residues. CDR1 and CDR2 (germline): SEHNR, FQNEAQ (reference sequence). CDR3 loop: CASSFGPISNYGYTF. The CDR3 bases are TGTGCCAGCAGCTTCGGACCGATATCTAACTATGGCTACACCTTC.

This clonotype was observed many times. A junction end diverges from the germline sequence, so it may reflect a read error. The V call is TRBV5-1, the J call TRBJ2-3, with 12 bases fitting TRBD2. The CDR3 contains 14 residues. Germline V CDR1 and CDR2: SGHRS, YFSETQ. The CDR3: CASSLAGGTDTQYF. The CDR3 nucleotides are TGTGCCAGCAGCCTAGCGGGAGGGACAGATACGCAGTATTTT.

Many counts were recorded for this clonotype. This rearrangement joins TRBV30 to TRBJ1-1; D is uncertain. The length of the CDR3 is 14 residues. Germline CDR1 reads GTSNPN; CDR2 reads SVGIG (reference sequence). V was cut by 3 bases and J by 1 base, with 12 bases left in between. CDR3 amino acids: CAWRRGLWNTEAFF. For the CDR3, the DNA is TGTGCCTGGAGAAGAGGACTCTGGAACACTGAAGCTTTCTTT.

This clonotype was counted at least ten times. This chain connects TRBV10-3 to TRBJ2-7, with no clear D. The germline CDR1 and CDR2 sequences are ENHRY and SYGVKD. The V and J ends lost 0 bases and 6 bases respectively, with 6 bases between them. The CDR3 spans 12 residues. Here the CDR3 reads CAISESVGEQYF. In DNA, the CDR3 is TGTGCCATCAGTGAGTCCGTTGGCGAGCAGTACTTC.